The rows below give T cell receptor beta chains drawn from one sample of a study of CD8 T cells in ankylosing spondylitis. Via MiXCR, TCRdb re-called the 5' RACE reads, giving one row per CDR3 protein. Of 400,000 or so distinct CDR3 sequences in the sample, 20% to 30% are singletons; the top ten hold 0.89%. The sample comprised blood, either unsorted or a sorted T cell fraction (not recorded which). Every receptor here comes from a male donor with ankylosing spondylitis. Both conserved end residues are part of each CDR3. The size of a clone is reported for some rows only, either as once, few or many, or as a class for expanded clones.

CDR3 length	clone size	V gene	J gene	CDR3 protein
17	.	TRBV10-3	TRBJ1-2	CAISENARTGSRNGYTF
15	few	TRBV24-1	TRBJ1-4	CATSDPGQGAEKLFF
12	.	TRBV20-1	TRBJ2-1	CSGDSAGNEQFF
14	.	TRBV6-2/TRBV6-3	TRBJ2-1	CASRPGLAGVEQFF
15	.	TRBV5-1	TRBJ2-7	CASSRGQVGNYEQYF
11	.	TRBV20-1	TRBJ1-2	CSPSDEEGYTF
15	few	TRBV12-3/TRBV12-4	TRBJ2-1	CASSLGASGSSEQFF
14	few	TRBV18	TRBJ2-1	CASSPAQAGNEQFF
14	.	TRBV29-1	TRBJ1-4	CSVESGGRGEKLFF
15	few	TRBV3-1	TRBJ1-3	CASSQDLSSSNTIYF
18	.	TRBV11-2	TRBJ2-1	CASSIEGTSELSYNEQFF
14	.	TRBV7-7	TRBJ2-1	CASSLGTSKNEQFF
16	.	TRBV5-1	TRBJ2-5	CASSSAGTSDPETQYF
15	.	TRBV7-2	TRBJ2-5	CASSLVGQPQETQYF
17	.	TRBV24-1	TRBJ2-3	CATSDASGSGGEDTQYF
15	few	TRBV5-1	TRBJ2-1	CASSHLAVGYNEQFF
14	.	TRBV9	TRBJ2-1	CASSVAPVGGEQFF
11	few	TRBV7-9	TRBJ1-3	CASTPGNTIYF
15	many	TRBV24-1	TRBJ2-1	CATSDLNGGGDEQFF
14	few	TRBV11-2	TRBJ2-1	CASSPLGSYNEQFF
12	few	TRBV10-3	TRBJ2-1	CAVESSYNEQFF
15	.	TRBV7-9	TRBJ2-1	CAWHGQGPAGTEQFF
16	many	TRBV5-1	TRBJ1-1	CASSYLSGLTNTEAFF
16	.	TRBV12-3/TRBV12-4	TRBJ2-3	CASATGTSVSTDTQYF
15	.	TRBV7-8	TRBJ2-5	CASSLEGGIGETQYF
15	.	TRBV7-9	TRBJ2-2	CASSIYSGTTGELFF
17	.	TRBV29-1	TRBJ2-3	CSVEDPTSGRTWDTQYF
15	.	TRBV5-1	TRBJ2-2	CASSWGDRDTGELFF
14	.	TRBV5-6	TRBJ1-1	CASSLGAGGAEAFF
14	.	TRBV7-2	TRBJ1-6	CASSLSRPGTPLHF
16	many	TRBV5-1	TRBJ1-1	CASSLGVSIMNTEAFF